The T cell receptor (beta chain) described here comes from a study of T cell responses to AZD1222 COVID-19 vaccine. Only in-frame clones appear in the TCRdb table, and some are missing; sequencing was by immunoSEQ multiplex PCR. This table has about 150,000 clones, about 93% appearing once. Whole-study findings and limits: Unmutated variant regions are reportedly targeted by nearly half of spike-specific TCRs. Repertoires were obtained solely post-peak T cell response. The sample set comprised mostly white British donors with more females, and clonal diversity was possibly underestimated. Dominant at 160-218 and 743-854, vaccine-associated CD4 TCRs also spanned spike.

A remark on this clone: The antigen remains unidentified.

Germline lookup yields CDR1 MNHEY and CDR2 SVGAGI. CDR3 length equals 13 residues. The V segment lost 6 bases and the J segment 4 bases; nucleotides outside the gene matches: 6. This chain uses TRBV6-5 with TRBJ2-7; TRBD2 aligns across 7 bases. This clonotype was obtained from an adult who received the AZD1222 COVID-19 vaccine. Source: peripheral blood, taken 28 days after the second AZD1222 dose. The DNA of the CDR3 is TGTGCCAGCAGCGAGAACGGGGGGTACGAGCAGTACTTC. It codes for CASSENGGYEQYF.